The T cell receptor beta chain under discussion was sequenced for a study of shared clonotypes between healthy human individuals (dated by TCRdb to the early 2020s). About the full investigation: A couple of women and a few men aged 18 to 49 years were included in the cohort. For each donor, CD4 naive and CD4 memory were each given three plates, CD8 naive was given two plates, and CD8 memory was given one plate. To estimate repertoire size and how much clonotype sharing occurs between individuals, the study deeply sequenced the blood TCR repertoires of roughly 5 healthy adults. To increase sequencing depth and limit assay-specific biases, TCR repertoire library preparation and sequencing were carried out by different laboratories using diverse techniques. Leukapheresis yielded between about 0.9 and 9 billion PBMCs per donor. The full study reports these points: When several donors were compared, the shared fraction of clonotypes was 5% to 6.5% for naive CD4, 3.5% for naive CD8, 2.3% for memory CD4, and 0.4% for memory CD8. Higher generation probabilities were observed for clonotypes shared by all four sorted-subset donors than for non-shared clonotypes. Incomplete sequencing was indicated by rarefaction of sorted-subset datasets, despite the large sequencing depth. Estimated clonotype richness was generally larger for naive than for memory subsets. The genetic and exposure-history diversity represented was limited by the small number of donors. Sampling was restricted to blood, and TCR repertoires in tissue are likely to differ from TCR repertoires in blood. Pairwise subsampling indicated that sequencing depth was expected to affect the degree of clonotype sharing among donors.

CD8 naive samples consisted of CD45RO-negative cells that were positively selected for CCR7, yielding a CD45RA+CCR7+ population without TemRA cells. The donors were healthy, HIV-negative adults who had no recently reported acute infections or vaccinations. All donors were Caucasian adults living in Nashville, Tennessee, USA. Blood was obtained by leukapheresis, after which PBMCs were separated by Ficoll-Histopaque density gradient centrifugation and cryopreserved in liquid nitrogen vapor phase. Analytical flow cytometry was used to check the purity and quantity of every magnetically sorted T cell population. Each sorted fraction had its genomic DNA isolated and then quantified by UV absorbance on a Nanodrop 2000c. From cysteine to phenylalanine, the CDR3 is 15 amino acids long. The retained sequence is limited to the CDR3, 45 bases, with the frame set at the first base. The germline V gene (reference sequence) gives CDR1 as LNHDA and CDR2 as SQIVND. A distance of 14 bases separates the germline ends of V and J, which lose 4 bases and 3 bases respectively.

Using the deep immunoSEQ assay, TCR CDR3 regions were amplified from genomic DNA by multiplex PCR. For each cell subset, the extracted genomic DNA was distributed evenly across all wells of several immunoSEQ 96-well plates, and each plate served as one replicate. Each replicate PCR for sorted subsets received 200 ng genomic DNA, equal to roughly 30,000 T cell genomes. Purified libraries were quantified with a Qubit 3.0 fluorometer, sized on a Bioanalyzer 2100, and re-quantified with the KAPA Library Quantification kit. Each immunoSEQ 96-well plate was sequenced on its own single-read 150-cycle Illumina NextSeq 550 flow cell. In the paper's pipeline: The immunoSEQ output contained only junctional sequences without quality scores, so filtering could not match that applied to full-length reads. To assign V/J genes and CDR3, sequences were annotated against IMGT germline references using PyIR, a Python wrapper for IgBLAST v1.9. Reads with weak V/J assignments (E-value above 1e-6), missing CDR3, stop codons, out-of-frame junctions, or ambiguous translated residues were removed. V3J clonotypes were defined as sequences sharing an identical inferred V gene, J gene, and CDR3 amino acid sequence. The percentage overlap between two repertoires was calculated by dividing the number of shared unique clonotypes by the size of the smaller repertoire. Three approaches were used to assess repertoire richness: RTK rarefaction, the Chao1 estimator, and Recon v2.1 estimates of unobserved clonotypes. For all TCRbeta clonotypes obtained by the gDNA method from several donors, generation probabilities were computed with OLGA. The table comes from immuneACCESS by way of TCRdb, which keeps in-frame sequences with V and J called. Part of the clones is missing from these tables; in studies checked, under half for an unresolved V gene and the rest for unknown reasons. The DNA was the basis for D and trimming; V, J and clone size are from that table. The table for this sample lists about 2.2 million clones; 85% to 95% of them were counted only once. Under 2% of the sample is taken by the ten largest.

To note about this clone: The antigen this receptor binds is unknown. Base qualities are not provided; no much larger clone lies one nucleotide away.

The sample comprised naive CD8+ T cells from PBMCs. This sample's cell subset or site label indicates: CD45RA+CCR7+. The TCR was taken from a young man in good health. Some clones in this sample may be carry-over from other donors' samples. This chain is built from TRBV19 and TRBJ2-3; tentative D gene TRBD2, with 5 bases matching. The encoded CDR3 is CASSNWVSGTDTQYF. The bases read TGTGCCAGTAGTAATTGGGTCTCGGGGACAGATACGCAGTATTTT.